This TCR beta chain was recovered during a study of cytomegalovirus exposure and HLA in healthy donors. Germline loops: CDR1 PRHDT, CDR2 FYEKMQ (reference sequence). The germline V and J ends were trimmed by 4 bases and 0 bases, with 12 bases remaining between them. The CDR3 contains 16 residues. Primers for the PCR totalled 60 Vbeta and 13 Jbeta. Using immunoSEQ multiplex PCR, the repertoire was profiled, and TCRdb retains in-frame clones only, with some absent. The table lists some 130,000 clones, about 80% of them singletons. The chain is built from TRBV13 and TRBJ2-2; the D gene is possibly TRBD2 (6 bases). The sequenced sample consisted of PBMCs. This TCR was recovered from a man aged 40-49 years in good health and CMV-seronegative. This chain's CDR3 is CASSSLASPNTGELFF. CDR3 in DNA: TGTGCCAGCAGCTCACTAGCTTCCCCGAACACCGGGGAGCTGTTTTTT.